This T cell receptor (beta chain) was captured in a study of OX40 agonist ivuxolimab in advanced cancers. The study in broad terms: The costimulatory receptor OX40 (CD134) was targeted by ivuxolimab, a fully human IgG2 agonistic monoclonal antibody. Intravenous ivuxolimab was administered to patients every 2 weeks at six dose levels: 0.01, 0.1, 0.3, 1.5, 3 and 10 mg/kg. Of the roughly 54 dose-escalation patients, hepatocellular carcinoma was present in roughly 19, melanoma in roughly 15, renal cell carcinoma in 9 and head and neck cancer in 9. The dose-escalation cohort was roughly 83% male with a mean age of 60 years, ranging from roughly 20 to 80. Patients were allowed to have had prior anti-PD-1, anti-PD-L1 or anti-CTLA-4 therapy, and approximately 39% of the dose-escalation patients had been treated with checkpoint inhibitors. Partial responses were achieved by three dose-escalation patients, of whom one had hepatocellular carcinoma and two had cutaneous melanoma. The purpose of peripheral TCRbeta sequencing was to test whether ivuxolimab changed TCR sequence diversity and led to clonal T-cell expansion. The paper covers the monotherapy dose-escalation part of the phase I ivuxolimab trial, which included N of about 56 patients.

The junction shows trimming of 4 bases on V and 8 bases on J, plus 14 bases between the germline ends. CDR1 and CDR2 are drawn from the germline V gene: ENHRY, SYGVKD. Measured from the cysteine to the phenylalanine, the CDR3 is 14 residues long. Solely the CDR3 DNA is kept, with 42 bases framed from the first base. Remarks on this clone: What this receptor recognizes is not known. No base-level quality is on record; no much larger clone is a single base apart.

Patients with autoimmune disease history or receiving systemic immunosuppression were excluded from the trial. In every dose cohort, peripheral blood was drawn for TCR sequencing at baseline, cycle 4 day 1, and cycle 7 day 1. The samples were taken from a phase I, first-in-human, multicenter, open-label dose-escalation trial of ivuxolimab. Adults with locally advanced or metastatic melanoma, renal cell, hepatocellular, or head and neck squamous cell carcinoma were enrolled in the trial. Before TCR sequencing, CD4+ and CD8+ T cells were separately sorted from peripheral blood. Broader findings and caveats from the paper: In the 0.1-3.0 mg/kg groups, partial responders were among the patients with the lowest normalized peripheral clonal expansion, particularly in CD8+ T cells. Clonal expansion of both CD4+ and CD8+ blood T cells was observed from baseline to week 6 at doses 0.1 to 3.0 mg/kg. Low levels of normalized T-cell clonal expansion were also seen in some patients who did not respond. On average, CD8+ T cells showed more expanded clones than CD4+ T cells after ivuxolimab. The antigen specificity of the peripheral T cells that underwent clonal expansion was not determined.

Genomic DNA was extracted from sorted cells for sequencing of the TCRbeta CDR3 region. TCRbeta CDR3 regions were sequenced using the immunoSEQ Assay. TCRdb's version of the immuneACCESS table is confined to in-frame rearrangements and falls short of the full clone set. An unresolved V gene accounts for under half of the shortfall where checked; the remainder is of unknown origin. The sample table holds about 49,000 clones, of which around 80% were seen once. The leading ten clones occupy 1.5% to 2% of the sample. This specimen consisted of CD4+ or CD8+ T cells sorted from blood, obtained in a trial of the OX40 agonist ivuxolimab. The chain was built from TRBV10-3 and TRBJ1-4, with the D gene not confidently named. This clonotype originated in an adult with an advanced solid tumor such as melanoma, head and neck, liver or kidney cancer. The nucleotide sequence is TGTGCCATCAGTGTAATGGGCGCTGGGGAAAAACTGTTTTTT. It is translated as CAISVMGAGEKLFF.